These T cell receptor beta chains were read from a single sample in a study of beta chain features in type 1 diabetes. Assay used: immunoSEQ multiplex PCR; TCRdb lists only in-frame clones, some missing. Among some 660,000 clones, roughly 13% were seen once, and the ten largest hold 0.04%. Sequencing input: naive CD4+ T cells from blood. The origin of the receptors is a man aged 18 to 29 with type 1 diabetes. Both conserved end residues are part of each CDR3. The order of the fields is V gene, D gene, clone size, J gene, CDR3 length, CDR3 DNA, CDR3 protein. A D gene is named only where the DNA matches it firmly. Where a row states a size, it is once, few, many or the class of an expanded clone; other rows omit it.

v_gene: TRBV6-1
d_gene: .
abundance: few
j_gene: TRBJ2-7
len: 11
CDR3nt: TGTGCCAGCAGTGTGTTCTACGAGCAGTACTTC
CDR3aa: CASSVFYEQYF

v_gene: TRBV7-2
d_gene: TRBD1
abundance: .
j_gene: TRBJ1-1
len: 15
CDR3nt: TGTGCCAGCAGCTTGCGGAACGGAGGGACAGCTGAAGCTTTCTTT
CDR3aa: CASSLRNGGTAEAFF

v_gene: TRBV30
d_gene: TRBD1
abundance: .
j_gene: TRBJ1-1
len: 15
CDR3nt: TGTGCCTGGAGTGATACGGGACAGGGTATGACTGAAGCTTTCTTT
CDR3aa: CAWSDTGQGMTEAFF

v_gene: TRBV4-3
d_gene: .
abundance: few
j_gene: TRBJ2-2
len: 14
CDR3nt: TGCGCCAGCAGCGATATGAGAGCTACCGGGGAGCTGTTTTTT
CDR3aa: CASSDMRATGELFF

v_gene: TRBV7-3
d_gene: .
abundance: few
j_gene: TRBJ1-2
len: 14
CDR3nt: TGTGCCAGCAGCTTCCCCACGGCTAACTATGGCTACACCTTC
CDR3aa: CASSFPTANYGYTF

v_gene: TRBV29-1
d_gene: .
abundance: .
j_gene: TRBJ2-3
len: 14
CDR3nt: TGCAGCTCCCGGACCGCCTCCTCCACAGATACGCAGTATTTT
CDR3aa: CSSRTASSTDTQYF

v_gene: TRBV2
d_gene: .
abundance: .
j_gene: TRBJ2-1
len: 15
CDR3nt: TGTGCCAGCAGTTCCGCGGGATTCGTGGAATACCAGCAGTTCTTC
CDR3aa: CASSSAGFVEYQQFF

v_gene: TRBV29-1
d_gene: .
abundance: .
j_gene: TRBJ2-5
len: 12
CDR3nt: TGCAGCGTTGAAGGTGCGGAAGAGACCCAGTACTTC
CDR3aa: CSVEGAEETQYF

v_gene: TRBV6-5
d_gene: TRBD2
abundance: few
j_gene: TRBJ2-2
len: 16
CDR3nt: TGTGCCAGCAGTTCCCAGACTAGCCTGAACACCGGGGAGCTGTTTTTT
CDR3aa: CASSSQTSLNTGELFF

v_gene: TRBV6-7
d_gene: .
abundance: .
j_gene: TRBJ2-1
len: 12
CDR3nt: TGTGCCAGCAGTTACCAGGGGGGTGAGCAGTTCTTC
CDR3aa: CASSYQGGEQFF

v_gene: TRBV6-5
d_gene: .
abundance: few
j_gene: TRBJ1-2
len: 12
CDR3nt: TGTGCCAGCAGTTACTCGCCTTATGGCTACACCTTC
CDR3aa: CASSYSPYGYTF

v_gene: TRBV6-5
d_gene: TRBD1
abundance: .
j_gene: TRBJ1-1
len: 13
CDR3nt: TGTGCCACGCACAGGGGGCAAGACACTGAAGCTTTCTTT
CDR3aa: CATHRGQDTEAFF

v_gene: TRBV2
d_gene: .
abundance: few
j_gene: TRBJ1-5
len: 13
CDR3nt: TGTGCCAGCATGGGAGTCCGCAATCAGCCCCAGCATTTT
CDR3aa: CASMGVRNQPQHF

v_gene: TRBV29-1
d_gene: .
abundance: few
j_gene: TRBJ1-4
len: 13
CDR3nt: TGCAGCGTTGGCGCGCGGGCTAATGAAAAACTGTTTTTT
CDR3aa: CSVGARANEKLFF

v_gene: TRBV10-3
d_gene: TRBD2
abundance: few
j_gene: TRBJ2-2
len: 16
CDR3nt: TGTGCCATCACTGCCGGTAGCGGGGATAACACCGGGGAGCTGTTTTTT
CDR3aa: CAITAGSGDNTGELFF

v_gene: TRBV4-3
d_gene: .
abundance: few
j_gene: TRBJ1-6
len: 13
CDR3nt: TGCGCCAGCAGCCAAGAAAGCGGGTCACCCCTCCACTTT
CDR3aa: CASSQESGSPLHF

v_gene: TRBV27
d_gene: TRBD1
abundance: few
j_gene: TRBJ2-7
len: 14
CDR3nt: TGTGCCAGCAGTCTCGACAGGGTAGGATTCGAGCAGTACTTC
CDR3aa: CASSLDRVGFEQYF

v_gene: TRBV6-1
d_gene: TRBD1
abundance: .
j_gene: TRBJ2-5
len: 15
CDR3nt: TGTGCCAGCAGTGATCTCGAGACAGGGCCAGAGACCCAGTACTTC
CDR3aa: CASSDLETGPETQYF

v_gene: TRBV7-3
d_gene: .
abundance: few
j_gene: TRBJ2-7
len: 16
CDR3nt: TGTGCCAGCAGCGTACTAACGGGCTTAGGTTTCTACGAGCAGTACTTC
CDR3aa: CASSVLTGLGFYEQYF

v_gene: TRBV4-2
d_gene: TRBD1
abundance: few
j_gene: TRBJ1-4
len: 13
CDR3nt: TGTGCCAGCAGCCAGGGACAGGATGAAAAACTGTTTTTT
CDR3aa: CASSQGQDEKLFF

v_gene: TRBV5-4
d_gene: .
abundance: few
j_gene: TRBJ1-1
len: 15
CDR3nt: TGTGCCAGCAGCTTGGACAGAAGCTTGAACACTGAAGCTTTCTTT
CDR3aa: CASSLDRSLNTEAFF

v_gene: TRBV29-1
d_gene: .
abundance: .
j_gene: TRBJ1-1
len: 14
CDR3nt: TGCAGCGTCAGGACCCATCCCGAGGACACTGAAGCTTTCTTT
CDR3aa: CSVRTHPEDTEAFF

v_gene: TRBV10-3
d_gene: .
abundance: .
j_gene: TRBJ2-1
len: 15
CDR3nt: TGTGCCATCAGTGAGTCTGTGGCAAGGTACAATGAGCAGTTCTTC
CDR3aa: CAISESVARYNEQFF

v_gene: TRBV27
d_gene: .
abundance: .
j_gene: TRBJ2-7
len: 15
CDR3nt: TGTGCCAGCAGTGACGGGACTGTGAGCTCCTACGAGCAGTACTTC
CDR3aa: CASSDGTVSSYEQYF

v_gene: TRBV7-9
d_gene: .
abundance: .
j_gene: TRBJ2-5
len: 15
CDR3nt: TGTGCCAGCAGCTTAGACAACTACCCTGGAGAGACCCAGTACTTC
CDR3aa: CASSLDNYPGETQYF

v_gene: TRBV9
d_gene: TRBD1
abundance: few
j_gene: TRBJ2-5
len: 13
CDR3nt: TGTGCCAGCAGCGGCAGGGGGCGAGAGACCCAGTACTTC
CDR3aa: CASSGRGRETQYF

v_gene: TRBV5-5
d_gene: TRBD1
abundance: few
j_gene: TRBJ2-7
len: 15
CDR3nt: TGTGCCAGCAGCTTGGCCCGGACAGGGTCCTACGAGCAGTACTTC
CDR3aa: CASSLARTGSYEQYF

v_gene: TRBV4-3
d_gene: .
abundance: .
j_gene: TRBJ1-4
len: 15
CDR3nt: TGCGCCAGCAGCCAAGATTTGGGAGGGGTAGAGGGACTGTTTTTT
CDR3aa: CASSQDLGGVEGLFF

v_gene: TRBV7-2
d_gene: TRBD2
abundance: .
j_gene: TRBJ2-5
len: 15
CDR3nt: TGTGCCAGCAGCCCTAGCGGGGGGAAGGGGGAGACCCAGTACTTC
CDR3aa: CASSPSGGKGETQYF

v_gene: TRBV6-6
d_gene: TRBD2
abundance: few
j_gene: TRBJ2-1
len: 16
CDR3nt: TGTGCCAGCAGTTTCCAGACTAGCGGAGGGATAAATGAGCAGTTCTTC
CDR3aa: CASSFQTSGGINEQFF

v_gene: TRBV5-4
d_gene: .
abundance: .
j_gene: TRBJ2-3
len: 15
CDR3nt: TGTGCCAGCAGCTTGGCTAGCAGCGGCACAGATACGCAGTATTTT
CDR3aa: CASSLASSGTDTQYF